One sample yielded the 32 T cell receptor beta chains listed below, sequenced in a study of CD8 T cells in ankylosing spondylitis (dated by TCRdb to about 2017). The library came from 5' RACE. The sample was run on an Illumina HiSeq 2500. TCRdb ran its own pipeline on the public reads, namely fastp trimming at Q25 and MiXCR clone calling, and kept in-frame beta chains. CDR3 protein duplicates are merged, each entry listing the most common genes and DNA. This sample has some 150,000 distinct CDR3 sequences in its table, and 40% to 50% of those were observed once. The top ten hold about 15% of the sample. The sample taken for sequencing was synovial fluid, either unsorted or a sorted T cell fraction (not recorded which). The receptors come from a male donor with ankylosing spondylitis.

CDR3 protein: CASSQDFGFNEKLFF. CDR3 in DNA: TGTGCCAGCAGCCAAGATTTTGGGTTTAATGAAAAACTGTTTTTT. V gene TRBV3-1 combines with J gene TRBJ1-4; D ambiguous. Germline values: CDR1 LGHDT, CDR2 YNNKEL (reference sequence). The CDR3 spans 15 residues. V was shortened by 0 bases and J by 4 bases, with 9 bases between the two germline ends.

The chain has TRBV7-8 and TRBJ2-5; perhaps TRBD2 as D (6 bases). V was pared by 4 bases and J by 3 bases, with 12 bases between. CDR1 and CDR2 (germline): SGHVS, FQNEAQ. The CDR3 loop spans 14 amino acids. The CDR3 is CASSSRGHKETQYF. The DNA for the CDR3 is TGTGCCAGCAGCTCGCGGGGCCACAAAGAGACCCAGTACTTC.

This clonotype has ten or more counts. This chain links TRBV29-1 with TRBJ1-2; D not resolved. V lost 3 bases, J lost 3 bases, and 11 bases lay in between. The CDR3 is 13 amino acids. The germline V gene has CDR1 SQVTM and CDR2 ANQGSEA. In DNA form, the CDR3 reads TGCAGCGTTGATTTTGGCAATTACTATGGCTACACCTTC. It specifies CSVDFGNYYGYTF. The full variable domain, in which reference TRBV29-1 and TRBJ1-2 provide the parts outside the CDR3, is SAVISQKPSRDICQRGTSLTIQCQVDSQVTMMFWYRQQPGQSLTLIATANQGSEATYESGFVIDKFPISRPNLTFSTLTVSNMSPEDSSIYLCSVDFGNYYGYTFGSGTRLTVV.

The V call is TRBV20-1, the J call TRBJ2-3; no clear D. The CDR3 has 14 amino acids. Germline CDR1 reads DFQATT; CDR2 reads SNEGSKA (reference sequence). In DNA form, the CDR3 reads TGCAGCGCCCCCCCGCCGGTTGAATGGGATACGCAGTATTTT. Residues: CSAPPPVEWDTQYF.

This chain joins TRBV18 and TRBJ2-2; possible D gene TRBD1, 5 bases. CDR3 size: 15 residues. The germline V and J ends were trimmed by 4 bases and 1 base, with 10 bases remaining between them. CDR1 and CDR2 from the germline V gene are KGHSH and LQKENI. The CDR3 loop is CASSQQQENTGELFF. The CDR3 DNA reads as TGTGCCAGCTCACAACAACAGGAGAACACCGGGGAGCTGTTTTTT.

This clonotype was recorded a few times. The V gene is TRBV4-1, the J gene TRBJ2-1; 7 bases map to TRBD2. With 0 bases clipped from V and 0 bases from J, the junction kept 5 bases outside the gene matches. The germline V gene has CDR1 MGHRA and CDR2 YSYEKL. The CDR3 totals 17 residues. CDR3 sequence: CASSQEWLADSYNEQFF. The CDR3 DNA is TGCGCCAGCAGCCAAGAATGGCTAGCGGACTCCTACAATGAGCAGTTCTTC.

The chain joins TRBV4-3 to TRBJ2-7, with 9 bases that match TRBD2. Losses at the gene ends were 1 base for V and 5 bases for J; bases not matched to a gene: 9. CDR1 and CDR2 from the germline V gene are LGHNA and YSLEER. The CDR3 runs 16 residues. The CDR3 DNA is TGCGCCAGCAGCCAAGGAGCTAGCGGGATTCCCCACGAGCAGTACTTC. Its protein is CASSQGASGIPHEQYF.

The genes are TRBV5-1 and TRBJ1-1, with D perhaps matching TRBD1 (5 bases). V was pared by 4 bases and J by 6 bases, with 22 bases between. Germline CDR1 and CDR2: SGHRS and YFSETQ. The length of the CDR3 is 16 residues. The DNA for the CDR3 is TGCGCCAGCAGCATGGTCCCCACTGGGACGGGGGCTGAAGCTTTCTTT. It encodes CASSMVPTGTGAEAFF.

This clonotype is a singleton in its sample. CDR3 region: CASSLGVIGTSKNIQYF. In nucleotides, the CDR3 is TGTGCCAGCAGTTTAGGAGTTATCGGTACATCCAAAAACATTCAGTACTTC. V and J are TRBV28 and TRBJ2-4, with D unclear. Germline CDR1 is MDHEN and CDR2 is SYDVKM. V was pared by 2 bases and J by 2 bases, with 16 bases between. There are 17 residues in the CDR3.

This clonotype was seen a few times. The V gene is TRBV12-3 or TRBV12-4, the J gene TRBJ2-7, with 7 positions matching TRBD2. The junction had 5 bases not matched to a gene; V was cut back by 3 bases and J by 3 bases. The CDR3 is 14 amino acids. In DNA, the CDR3 is TGTGCCAGCAGTTTGGGGGGGAGGAGCTACGAGCAGTACTTC. Its protein is CASSLGGRSYEQYF.

At least ten counts were recorded for this clonotype. V gene TRBV2 combines with J gene TRBJ2-6; D is uncertain. V lost 3 bases and J lost 4, with 7 bases in between. The CDR3 is made up of 14 amino acids. Germline CDR1 and CDR2: SNHLY and FYNNEI. In nucleotides, the CDR3 is TGTGCCAGCAGTGATCGACCCGGGGCCAACGTCCTGACTTTC. Translating gives CASSDRPGANVLTF.

This clonotype turned up a few times. This chain's CDR3 is CASRDSAKNIQYF. In nucleotides, the CDR3 is TGTGCCAGCCGCGACTCGGCCAAAAACATTCAGTACTTC. The chain couples TRBV6-5 to TRBJ2-4; D ambiguous. The CDR3 contains 13 residues. Deletions cut 8 bases from V and 1 base from J, with 9 bases between. CDR1 is MNHEY and CDR2 is SVGAGI in the germline V gene.

The chain carries TRBV7-2 and TRBJ2-1; 8 positions match TRBD1. The CDR3 is 14 amino acids. The J segment lost 9 bases and the V segment lost 2 bases, leaving 6 bases of the junction unmatched. Germline assignment: CDR1 SGHTA and CDR2 FQGNSA. The CDR3 region has the DNA TGTGCCAGCAGCTTACCCAGGGGGCTTATTGAGCAGTTCTTC. Its protein is CASSLPRGLIEQFF. The complete variable domain, with remaining parts taken from reference TRBV7-2 and TRBJ2-1, reads GAGVSQSPSNKVTEKGKDVELRCDPISGHTALYWYRQSLGQGLEFLIYFQGNSAPDKSGLPSDRFSAERTGGSVSTLTIQRTQQEDSAVYLCASSLPRGLIEQFFGPGTRLTVL.

The CDR3 DNA reads TGTGCCAGCAAAGCGGGAGTCCTCTACGAGCAGTACTTC. It encodes CASKAGVLYEQYF. The V call is TRBV6-1, the J call TRBJ2-7; 8 bases agree with TRBD2. From germline, CDR1 is MNHNS and CDR2 SASEGT. The CDR3 covers 13 residues. V shed 7 bases, J shed 3 bases, and the junction held 5 bases outside the gene matches.

The J gene is TRBJ2-7, the V gene TRBV5-6; the match to TRBD2 covers 10 bases. Germline V gene sequence: CDR1 SGHDT, CDR2 YYEEEE. The CDR3 runs to 15 residues. With V trimmed by 4 bases and J by 4 bases, 8 bases remained unmatched. CDR3 region: CASSPGGLATYEQYF. The DNA for the CDR3 is TGTGCCAGCAGCCCAGGGGGACTAGCGACGTACGAGCAGTACTTC. The entire variable domain, with the rest obtained from reference TRBV5-6 and TRBJ2-7, is as follows: DAGVTQSPTHLIKTRGQQVTLRCSPKSGHDTVSWYQQALGQGPQFIFQYYEEEERQRGNFPDRFSGHQFPNYSSELNVNALLLGDSALYLCASSPGGLATYEQYFGPGTRLTVT.

The rearrangement joins TRBV29-1 to TRBJ2-7; 10 bases map to TRBD2. The CDR3 length is 13 residues. In germline, CDR1 is SQVTM, CDR2 ANQGSEA. The ends lost 5 bases at V and 3 bases at J; junction bases unmatched: 4. The CDR3 DNA reads as TGCAGCGTTTCAGCGGGAGGGATCTACGAGCAGTACTTC. Its protein is CSVSAGGIYEQYF.

The genes are TRBV4-1 and TRBJ1-4; D might be TRBD1 (6 bases). Germline CDR1 reads MGHRA; CDR2 reads YSYEKL. Trimming cost V 2 bases and J 3 bases, with 13 bases left between them. The CDR3 length is 16 residues. CDR3 sequence: CASSQWTESPNEKLFF. In nucleotides, the CDR3 is TGCGCCAGCAGCCAATGGACAGAAAGCCCTAATGAAAAACTGTTTTTT.

This clonotype appeared once. The J gene is TRBJ2-5, the V gene TRBV7-2, with TRBD2 matching over 9 bases. The CDR3 sequence is 16 residues long. J was trimmed by 1 base and V by 0 bases; bases with no gene match: 3. From germline, CDR1 is SGHTA and CDR2 FQGNSA. DNA of the CDR3: TGTGCCAGCAGCTTAGCGCTAGCGGGGCGCCAAGAGACCCAGTACTTC. This encodes CASSLALAGRQETQYF.

V is TRBV4-2 and J is TRBJ1-5; perhaps TRBD1 as D (5 bases). Per germline, CDR1 LGHNA and CDR2 YNFKEQ. CDR3 length: 17 residues. Trimming left V 1 base short and J 3 bases short, with 16 bases between. The CDR3 DNA reads as TGTGCCAGCAGCCAAGGGAAGGGAGACAGTTTCAATCAGCCCCAGCATTTT. As protein: CASSQGKGDSFNQPQHF.

The rearrangement uses TRBV7-9 and TRBJ1-2, with D tentatively TRBD1 (6 bases). The length of the CDR3 is 12 residues. Germline V lookup: CDR1 SEHNR, CDR2 FQNEAQ (reference sequence). V lost 2 bases, J lost 9 bases, and 10 bases lay in between. DNA for the CDR3: TGTGCCAGCAGCTTAACAGGGAGGTGCTACACCTTC. Protein sequence: CASSLTGRCYTF.

This clonotype came up a few times. J is TRBJ2-1 and V is TRBV6-2 or TRBV6-3; no reliable D call. Trimming removed 6 bases at V and 4 bases at J, with 13 bases between. This CDR3 is built from 14 residues. CDR1 and CDR2 (germline): MNHEY, SVGEGT. CDR3 bases: TGTGCCAGCAGCCTACAAGAATTTTACAATGAGCAGTTCTTC. Translation gives CASSLQEFYNEQFF.

The chain is built from TRBV6-6 and TRBJ2-5; D unresolved. CDR1 and CDR2 from the germline V gene are MNHNY and SVGAGI (reference sequence). The V end lost 6 bases, the J end lost 2 bases, and 7 bases lay between the germline ends. The CDR3 covers 12 residues. CDR3 DNA: TGTGCCAGCAGCGCCCTTCAAGAGACCCAGTACTTC. Residues: CASSALQETQYF.

The chain is built from TRBV12-3 or TRBV12-4 and TRBJ2-2, with TRBD2 matching over 10 bases. V lost 5 bases to trimming and J lost 1 base; unmatched junction nucleotides: 1. The CDR3 contains 15 residues. The CDR3 loop is CASSRLAGNTGELFF. CDR3 sequence (DNA): TGTGCCAGCAGTCGACTAGCGGGGAACACCGGGGAGCTGTTTTTT.

The sample holds a few counts of this clonotype. V is TRBV11-2 and J is TRBJ2-3; 10 positions match TRBD2. The CDR3 contains 17 residues. Germline V gene sequence: CDR1 SGHAT, CDR2 FQNNGV. Germline trimming cut 3 bases from V and 3 bases from J; bases unmatched to any gene: 9. The CDR3: CASSFEYSGGSTDTQYF. For the CDR3, the DNA is TGTGCCAGCAGCTTCGAATATAGCGGGGGGTCTACAGATACGCAGTATTTT.

CDR3 sequence: CASGPGGGETQYF. CDR3 nucleotides: TGTGCCAGCGGCCCGGGTGGGGGAGAGACCCAGTACTTC. The J gene is TRBJ2-5, the V gene TRBV7-7; D might be TRBD1 or TRBD2, each matching 5 bases. This CDR3 region has 13 residues. Germline V gene lookup returns CDR1 SSHAT and CDR2 FNYEAQ (reference sequence). The V end was cut by 8 bases, the J end by 4 bases, with 14 bases between.

The V gene is TRBV7-9, the J gene TRBJ2-1; 14 bases agree with TRBD2. Germline CDR1 and CDR2: SEHNR and FQNEAQ (reference sequence). The CDR3 is 13 residues long. Unmatched junction bases numbered 1, after V lost 8 bases and J lost 7 bases. This chain's CDR3 is CASGTSGRNEQFF. As DNA, the CDR3 is TGTGCCAGCGGGACTAGCGGGAGAAATGAGCAGTTCTTC.

The CDR3 loop reads CASSRQSGELFF. The CDR3 nucleotides are TGTGCCAGCAGCCGACAGTCCGGGGAGCTGTTTTTT. The chain carries TRBV9 and TRBJ2-2; maybe TRBD1 (5 bases). CDR3 length: 12 residues. Trimming removed 4 bases from V and 6 bases from J, with 7 bases in between. The germline CDR1 and CDR2 sequences are SGDLS and YYNGEE.

A few counts support this clonotype. The junction shows a germline mismatch at one end, possibly a read error. The rearrangement links TRBV7-7 to TRBJ1-5; the D gene is possibly TRBD1 (5 bases). The V gene's germline CDR1 is SSHAT and CDR2 FNYEAQ (reference sequence). This CDR3 contains 15 residues. The CDR3 DNA is TGTGCTAGCAGCTTTCGGGGCAGCGCGAATCAGCCCCAGCATTTT. This sequence encodes CASSFRGSANQPQHF.

This clonotype was detected a few times. The chain combines TRBV4-2 with TRBJ2-5; a weak D match, TRBD2 (8 bases). This CDR3 is built from 16 residues. V dropped 4 bases and J dropped 1 base, with 16 bases sitting between them. The germline gives CDR1 LGHNA, CDR2 YNFKEQ. CDR3 residues: CASSLGGDRIQETQYF. DNA of the CDR3: TGTGCCAGCAGCCTCGGGGGGGACAGAATCCAAGAGACCCAGTACTTC.

This clonotype occurred a few times. V and J are TRBV28 and TRBJ2-2; D not resolved. Trimming removed 8 bases from V and 0 bases from J, with 7 bases in between. The CDR3 has 13 residues. Per germline, CDR1 MDHEN and CDR2 SYDVKM. The CDR3 region is CASRQANTGELFF. The CDR3 nucleotides read TGTGCCAGCCGCCAGGCGAACACCGGGGAGCTGTTTTTT.

The rearrangement joins TRBV20-1 to TRBJ1-1, with a weak D call TRBD1 (5 bases). Trimming took 6 bases from V and 3 from J, leaving 8 bases between them. From germline, CDR1 is DFQATT and CDR2 SNEGSKA (reference sequence). CDR3 length: 11 residues. The CDR3 nucleotides are TGCAGTGCATGGGGGGACACTGAAGCTTTCTTT. Protein sequence: CSAWGDTEAFF.

This clonotype has just a few counts. The chain combines TRBV4-1 with TRBJ1-5, with 11 bases lining up with TRBD1. V shed 2 bases and J 6 bases; nucleotides not matched to a gene: 6. Per germline, CDR1 MGHRA and CDR2 YSYEKL. The CDR3 runs to 16 residues. The CDR3 loop is CASSQPGQGGGQPQHF. The CDR3 DNA follows: TGCGCCAGCAGCCAACCGGGACAGGGGGGCGGTCAGCCCCAGCATTTT.